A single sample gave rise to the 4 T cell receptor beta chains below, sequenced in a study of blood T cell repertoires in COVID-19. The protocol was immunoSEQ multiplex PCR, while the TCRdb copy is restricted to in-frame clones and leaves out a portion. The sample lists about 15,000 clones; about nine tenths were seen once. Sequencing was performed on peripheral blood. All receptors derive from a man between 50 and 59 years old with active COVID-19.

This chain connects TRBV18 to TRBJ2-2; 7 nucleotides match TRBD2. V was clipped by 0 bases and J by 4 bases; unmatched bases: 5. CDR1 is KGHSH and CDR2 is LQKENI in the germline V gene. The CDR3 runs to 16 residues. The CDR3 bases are TGTGCCAGCTCACCACCGGCCAGCGGGGCCACCGGGGAGCTGTTTTTT. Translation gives CASSPPASGATGELFF.

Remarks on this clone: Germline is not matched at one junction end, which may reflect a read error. DNA for the CDR3: TGCGCCAGCAGATTGGACGGGGAAAAACTGTTTTTT. Its translation is CASRLDGEKLFF. The chain is built from TRBV5-1 and TRBJ1-4; D not certain. Germline CDR1 and CDR2: SGHRS and YFSETQ. The CDR3 sequence is 12 residues long.

This chain's CDR3 is CSATERFTYEQYF. DNA for the CDR3: TGCAGTGCTACTGAACGGTTCACCTACGAGCAGTACTTC. This chain uses TRBV20-1 with TRBJ2-7; D unclear. This CDR3 is built from 13 residues. Trimming shortened V by 4 bases and J by 2 bases, and 12 bases separated the two germline ends. Germline V lookup: CDR1 DFQATT, CDR2 SNEGSKA (reference sequence).

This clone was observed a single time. CDR3 DNA: TGTGCCAGCAGCTGGGGGGGACTAGCGGGACTAGGAGAGCAGTACTTC. The encoded protein is CASSWGGLAGLGEQYF. This chain links TRBV5-4 with TRBJ2-7; 13 positions agree with TRBD2. CDR1 and CDR2 from the germline V gene are SGHNT and YYREEE (reference sequence). The J segment lost 7 bases and the V segment lost 3 bases, leaving 10 bases of the junction unmatched. The CDR3 runs to 16 residues.